These 18 T cell receptor beta chains came from one sample sequenced in a study of vaccination and CD4 T cells after COVID-19. The Oncomine TCR Beta short-read assay sequenced DNA from cultured CD4+ T cells. In TCRdb, the PCR reads were re-called with MiXCR into one record per CDR3 protein. The sample shows some 15,000 distinct CDR3 sequences, 36% of them seen only once. No antigen is known for these receptors. Treatment reported: roughly 11-day PBMC culture with coronavirus spike peptide pools or control peptides (ViraFEST assay). The sample consisted of cultured CD4+ T cells from blood. These receptors all stem from a human donor with COVID-19.

This chain connects TRBV27 to TRBJ2-7; D call uncertain. The CDR3 has 15 residues. Germline V gene data show CDR1 as MNHEY and CDR2 as SMNVEV (reference sequence). V lost 6 bases, J lost 2 bases, and 17 bases lay in between. This chain's CDR3 is CASRPWASETYEQYF. The CDR3 coding sequence is TGTGCCAGCAGGCCATGGGCCTCCGAGACCTACGAGCAGTACTTC.

This clonotype was recorded a few times. V is TRBV30 and J is TRBJ1-2; 9 nucleotides line up with TRBD1. Germline V gives CDR1 GTSNPN, CDR2 SVGIG (reference sequence). The CDR3 is 15 amino acids. With V trimmed by 4 bases and J by 1 base, 7 bases remained unmatched. The DNA for the CDR3 is TGTGCCTGGAACTTGGGACAGGGTGGTAACTATGGCTACACCTTC. Protein product: CAWNLGQGGNYGYTF.

J is TRBJ1-2 and V is TRBV6-5; D possibly corresponds to TRBD1 (6 bases). V was clipped by 2 bases and J by 7 bases, with 11 bases between them. This CDR3 is built from 13 residues. In germline, CDR1 is MNHEY, CDR2 SVGAGI. The CDR3 sequence is CASSYGGASGYTF. The CDR3 DNA sequence: TGTGCCAGCAGTTACGGGGGGGCGAGTGGCTACACCTTC.

The rearrangement joins TRBV6-2 or TRBV6-3 to TRBJ1-1, with a weak D call TRBD1 (6 bases). The germline V and J ends were trimmed by 7 bases and 1 base, with 10 bases remaining between them. This CDR3 contains 13 residues. The germline CDR1 and CDR2 sequences are MNHEY and SVGEGT. CDR3 sequence reads: CASIMTGNTEAFF. The CDR3 DNA follows: TGTGCCAGCATTATGACAGGGAACACTGAAGCTTTCTTT.

V usage is TRBV11-2 and J usage is TRBJ1-6; no clear D. This CDR3 has 13 amino acids. Per germline, CDR1 SGHAT and CDR2 FQNNGV. V lost 6 bases, J lost 5 bases, and 8 bases lay in between. The CDR3 loop reads CASSSTNNSPLHF. CDR3 nucleotide sequence: TGTGCCAGCAGTTCGACAAATAATTCACCCCTCCACTTT.

This chain joins TRBV24-1 and TRBJ2-2; 7 bases are a match to TRBD2. Germline CDR1 KGHDR, CDR2 SFDVKD. The V gene end was trimmed by 7 bases and the J gene end by 3 bases; junction bases not matched to a gene: 1. The CDR3 runs to 13 residues. CDR3 residues: CATSRGDTGELFF. CDR3 bases: TGTGCCACCAGCCGGGGGGACACCGGGGAGCTGTTTTTT.

This clonotype was detected a few times. V usage is TRBV28 and J usage is TRBJ1-6; D remains ambiguous. V was cut by 2 bases and J by 0 bases, with 8 bases left in between. This CDR3 has 16 residues. Germline CDR1 MDHEN, CDR2 SYDVKM. The CDR3 nucleotides are TGTGCCAGCAGTTTAGGACGGAGCTCCTATAATTCACCCCTCCACTTT. Translating gives CASSLGRSSYNSPLHF.

This chain connects TRBV6-1 to TRBJ1-4; D is perhaps TRBD1 (5 bases). V was shortened by 5 bases and J by 7 bases, with 14 bases between the two germline ends. The CDR3 length is 14 residues. Germline CDR1 MNHNS, CDR2 SASEGT. The CDR3 DNA follows: TGTGCCAGCAGTCTAGCGGGGGGGGGTGAAAAACTGTTTTTT. Protein sequence: CASSLAGGGEKLFF.

The chain links TRBV2 to TRBJ2-5; D gene unclear. The V end was cut by 4 bases, the J end by 1 base, with 1 base between. This CDR3 is 11 amino acids long. CDR1 and CDR2 from the germline V gene are SNHLY and FYNNEI. CDR3 bases: TGTGCCAGCAGTGCCCAAGAGACCCAGTACTTC. Amino acid sequence: CASSAQETQYF.

The V gene is TRBV21-1, the J gene TRBJ1-3; the D call of TRBD1 is as the table states it, not checked on the DNA. TRBV21-1 is termed a pseudogene. The CDR3 has 17 residues. CDR3 in DNA: TGTGCCAGTGTTATGAGGACAGCACTTATCTCTGGAAACACCATATATTTT. It is translated as CASVMRTALISGNTIYF.

This clonotype came up a few times. The V call is TRBV6-5, the J call TRBJ2-3; 7 bases match TRBD1. The CDR3 runs to 17 residues. V was pared by 0 bases and J by 8 bases, with 14 bases of the junction left unmatched. Germline CDR1 reads MNHEY; CDR2 reads SVGAGI. For the CDR3, the DNA is TGTGCCAGCAGTTACTCGAAGCCTGGACAGGACCGAGGTACGCAGTATTTT. Its protein product is CASSYSKPGQDRGTQYF.

The chain combines TRBV7-2 with TRBJ2-7, with 8 bases that match TRBD2. V shed 2 bases, J shed 0 bases, and the junction held 9 bases outside the gene matches. Per the germline V gene, CDR1 is SGHTA and CDR2 is FQGNSA. The CDR3 contains 17 residues. The CDR3 bases are TGTGCCAGCAGCTTAATGGGGCGCGGGGGGAGCTCCTACGAGCAGTACTTC. Protein product: CASSLMGRGGSSYEQYF. The full variable domain, its missing parts supplied by reference TRBV7-2 and TRBJ2-7, is GAGVSQSPSNKVTEKGKDVELRCDPISGHTALYWYRQSLGQGLEFLIYFQGNSAPDKSGLPSDRFSAERTGGSVSTLTIQRTQQEDSAVYLCASSLMGRGGSSYEQYFGPGTRLTVT.

On this clonotype itself: The junction differs from germline at one of its ends, possibly a read error. The J gene is TRBJ2-5, the V gene TRBV7-2; tentatively, D is TRBD2 (8 bases). CDR3 length equals 16 residues. In germline, CDR1 is SGHTA, CDR2 FQGNSA. In DNA form, the CDR3 reads TGTGCCAACAGCTTAGCGGGGCCAGGGGGTCCGGAGACCCAGTACTTC. Amino acid sequence: CANSLAGPGGPETQYF.

CDR3 sequence (DNA): TGCAGTGCTAGAGAGACAGCTAATGAAAAACTGTTTTTT. Its protein product is CSARETANEKLFF. This chain uses TRBV20-1 with TRBJ1-4; tentatively, D is TRBD1 (5 bases). Between the trimmed V and J ends, which lost 0 bases and 3 bases, there was a span of 5 bases. The CDR3 loop spans 13 amino acids. Germline V gene lookup returns CDR1 DFQATT and CDR2 SNEGSKA (reference sequence).

The gene calls are TRBV6-2 or TRBV6-3 and TRBJ2-7; unclear D gene. This CDR3 is built from 14 residues. Per the germline V gene, CDR1 is MNHEY and CDR2 is SVGEGT. V was trimmed by 11 bases and J by 2 bases, leaving 19 bases between them. The CDR3 coding sequence is TGTGCCTCCTCACAGCCCAGAGTGCCCTACGAGCAGTACTTC. As protein: CASSQPRVPYEQYF.

The chain links TRBV10-1 to TRBJ2-3, with no clear D. V lost 0 bases and J 2 bases, leaving 9 bases between the germline ends. The germline V gene encodes CDR1 WNHNN and CDR2 SYGVQD (reference sequence). This CDR3 is built from 15 residues. CDR3 residues: CASSESSQSTDTQYF. CDR3 bases: TGCGCCAGCAGTGAGTCCTCCCAATCCACAGATACGCAGTATTTT.

The chain carries TRBV4-3 and TRBJ1-3; D remains ambiguous. The CDR3 has 15 amino acids. Germline V gene sequence: CDR1 LGHNA, CDR2 YSLEER. Trimming pared 4 bases from V and 0 bases from J, leaving 10 bases between. The CDR3 DNA sequence: TGCGCCAGCAGCCGAAGATTAGGCTCTGGAAACACCATATATTTT. Its translation is CASSRRLGSGNTIYF.

V is TRBV20-1 and J is TRBJ2-7, with D possibly matching TRBD2 (5 bases). The CDR3 is 15 amino acids. Germline V lookup: CDR1 DFQATT, CDR2 SNEGSKA (reference sequence). Between the trimmed V and J ends, which lost 2 bases and 2 bases, there was a span of 16 bases. The chain's CDR3 is CSARPAGRGAYEQYF. The CDR3 DNA follows: TGCAGTGCTAGACCCGCGGGCCGAGGTGCCTACGAGCAGTACTTC.